In this sample, the clone carrying this T cell receptor beta chain turned up a few times. These data come from a study of blood T cells in healthy people across ages. The authors ran a second PCR of roughly 7 to 11 cycles using a sample-barcoded 5' primer and a J-beta primer mix. TCRdb redid the calling of the 5' RACE reads with MiXCR, one entry per CDR3 protein. Of around 1.5 million distinct CDR3 sequences in the sample, roughly 45% were seen once. This CDR3 contains 13 residues. The germline V and J ends were trimmed by 4 bases and 5 bases, with 13 bases remaining between them. Germline V gives CDR1 SGHRS, CDR2 YFSETQ.

Input material: blood. The chain links TRBV5-1 to TRBJ2-7; tentative D call: TRBD2 (6 bases). The origin of this receptor is a woman younger than 35 in good health. In DNA, the CDR3 is TGCGCCAGCAGCCCGACTAGTTTCCACGAGCAGTACTTC. Its protein product is CASSPTSFHEQYF.